Listed below are T cell receptor beta chains from one sample, sequenced in a study of T cells after yellow fever vaccination. TCRdb reanalysed the 5' RACE reads using MiXCR and keeps one entry per CDR3 protein. There are some 350,000 distinct CDR3 sequences in the sample; approximately 6% occur only once, and 15% lies in the top ten. Sample: PBMCs, taken 5 days after the yellow fever booster vaccination. These receptors came from a man aged 25-45 years who received the YFV17D yellow fever vaccine. CDR3s include the opening cysteine and the closing phenylalanine or tryptophan. The order of the fields is V gene, J gene, D gene, clone size, CDR3 DNA, CDR3 protein. The D gene is left open where the match is weak. Rows may omit the clone size; those that give it use once, few, many or a size class.

>TRBV14|TRBJ2-1|.|many
TGTGCCAGCAGCCCCCAAGGGAGTACGTACAATGAGCAGTTCTTC
CASSPQGSTYNEQFF
>TRBV5-6|TRBJ2-7|.|many
TGTGCCAGCAGCTTGATGGTGGCCCACGAGCAGTACTTC
CASSLMVAHEQYF
>TRBV4-3|TRBJ2-7|TRBD2|few
TGCGCCAGCAGCCAAGATAGGGGGACTAGCTTTTACGAGCAGTACTTC
CASSQDRGTSFYEQYF
>TRBV3-1|TRBJ1-1|TRBD1|few
TGTGCCAGCAGAACACAGGGGGTTGGCACTGAAGCTTTCTTT
CASRTQGVGTEAFF
>TRBV7-6|TRBJ2-4|.|.
TGTGCCAGCAGCTTAGTAGGTAGCGGAAAAAACATTCAGTACTTC
CASSLVGSGKNIQYF
>TRBV5-1|TRBJ2-5|.|few
TGCGCCAGCAGCTTCGGGCTAGCTGGGGAGACCCAGTACTTC
CASSFGLAGETQYF
>TRBV19|TRBJ2-3|.|few
TGTGCCAGTAAGGTGGGAGATACGCAGTATTTT
CASKVGDTQYF
>TRBV5-5|TRBJ2-2|TRBD2|many
TGTGCCAGCAACCTTTTTAGAGGACTAGCGGGTAACACCGGGGAGCTGTTTTTT
CASNLFRGLAGNTGELFF
>TRBV7-2|TRBJ1-4|.|many
TGTGCCAGCAGCCAGGACATTCGAGGGGAAAAACTGTTTTTT
CASSQDIRGEKLFF
>TRBV15|TRBJ2-5|TRBD1|many
TGTGCCACCAGCTTCCAGACAGGGGGCTTAGAGACCCAGTACTTC
CATSFQTGGLETQYF
>TRBV29-1|TRBJ2-7|TRBD2|many
TGCAGCGTTGTAGGACTAGCGGGAGATCGGGAGCAGTACTTC
CSVVGLAGDREQYF
>TRBV12-3/TRBV12-4|TRBJ2-1|TRBD1|many
TGTGCCAGCAGTCGGGGGACAGGGTTCGATGAGCAGTTCTTC
CASSRGTGFDEQFF
>TRBV12-3/TRBV12-4|TRBJ2-1|.|few
TGTGCCAGCAGTACCGGGACCAAAAATGAGCAGTTCTTC
CASSTGTKNEQFF
>TRBV29-1|TRBJ2-1|TRBD2|.
TGCAGCGTAAGGGCTAGCGGTTACAATGAGCAGTTCTTC
CSVRASGYNEQFF
>TRBV5-5|TRBJ1-1|.|few
TGTGCCAGCAGCTTGATCCCCGAATTGAACACTGAAGCTTTCTTT
CASSLIPELNTEAFF
>TRBV15|TRBJ2-1|.|.
TGTGCCACCAGCATATTGAACAATGAGCAGTTCTTC
CATSILNNEQFF
>TRBV27|TRBJ2-1|.|few
TGTGCCAGCAGTTTTTTCGGAGGGGGGTACTACAATGAGCAGTTCTTC
CASSFFGGGYYNEQFF
>TRBV12-3/TRBV12-4|TRBJ1-6|.|.
TGTGCCAGCAGTTTCGGGGACTCCTATAATTCACCCCTCCACTTT
CASSFGDSYNSPLHF
>TRBV2|TRBJ2-6|.|few
TGTGCCAGCAGCCCACCCGGCAGGGTAACTGGGGCCAACGTCCTGACTTTC
CASSPPGRVTGANVLTF
>TRBV7-9|TRBJ1-1|.|many
TGTGCCAGCAGCCCCTCAGGGGCTGGAACTGAAGCTTTCTTT
CASSPSGAGTEAFF
>TRBV7-8|TRBJ2-5|TRBD1|.
TGTGCCAGCAGCTTAAGACAGGGGCCCCGAGAGACCCAGTACTTC
CASSLRQGPRETQYF
>TRBV10-3|TRBJ2-3|TRBD2|many
TGTGCCATCAGTGGGACTAGCGGGAGGACAGATACGCAGTATTTT
CAISGTSGRTDTQYF
>TRBV21-1|TRBJ2-5|.|many
TGTGCCAGCACCCATCTTCACTTCGGATGGGAGACCCAGTACTTC
CASTHLHFGWETQYF
>TRBV6-2/TRBV6-3|TRBJ2-7|.|few
TGTGCCAGCAGTGACCCGGGACCCTTATCATCCGAGCAGTACTTC
CASSDPGPLSSEQYF
>TRBV12-3/TRBV12-4|TRBJ1-5|TRBD1|few
TGTGCCAGCAGATCGACAGGGACAAATCAGCCCCAGCATTTT
CASRSTGTNQPQHF
>TRBV4-3|TRBJ2-2|.|many
TGCGCCAGCAGCCAAGATACCGGGACCGGGGAGCTGTTTTTT
CASSQDTGTGELFF
>TRBV27|TRBJ1-5|TRBD1|.
TGTGCCAGCAGTCCACGACAGGGACTTGTGAATCAGCCCCAGCATTTT
CASSPRQGLVNQPQHF
>TRBV5-4|TRBJ2-7|TRBD2|many
TGTGCCAGCAGCTTGGACACCGGGACTAGAGGCTCCTACGAGCAGTACTTC
CASSLDTGTRGSYEQYF
>TRBV6-5|TRBJ2-3|.|many
TGTGCCAGCAGTTACTCGATTCCGGATGATACGCAGTATTTT
CASSYSIPDDTQYF
>TRBV5-1|TRBJ2-7|TRBD2|many
TGCGCCAGCAGCTTCGGGACTAGCGACAGAGAGCAGTACTTC
CASSFGTSDREQYF
>TRBV5-1|TRBJ2-7|.|many
TGCGCCAGCACGCAAGCCGGGACACCGGCTGAGCAGTACTTC
CASTQAGTPAEQYF
>TRBV7-2|TRBJ2-7|.|few
TGTGCCAGCAGCCCGCGAGGGGGTCAGGACTACGAGCAGTACTTC
CASSPRGGQDYEQYF
>TRBV7-2|TRBJ2-1|.|many
TGTGCCAGCAGCTTAGCAGTCGGGAATGAGCAGTTCTTC
CASSLAVGNEQFF
>TRBV3-1|TRBJ2-1|.|many
TGTGCCAGCAGCGAAGGATGGGCAGACAATGAGCAGTTCTTC
CASSEGWADNEQFF
>TRBV10-3|TRBJ2-2|TRBD2|few
TGTGCCATCAGTGGCCAGCGGGAGTCCGGGGAGCTGTTTTTT
CAISGQRESGELFF
>TRBV12-3/TRBV12-4|TRBJ2-3|.|few
TGTGCCAGCAGCCATGATACAGGGCTCACAGATACGCAGTATTTT
CASSHDTGLTDTQYF
>TRBV20-1|TRBJ2-1|.|.
TGCAGTGCTAAGTTCCTGTTCTCCTACAATGAGCAGTTCTTC
CSAKFLFSYNEQFF
>TRBV12-3/TRBV12-4|TRBJ1-1|.|many
TGTGCCAGCAGACCTCAAGTCACTGAAGCTTTCTTT
CASRPQVTEAFF
>TRBV29-1|TRBJ2-3|.|many
TGCAGCGTTGGAGGGAACACAGATACGCAGTATTTT
CSVGGNTDTQYF
>TRBV4-3|TRBJ2-7|.|few
TGCGCCAGCAGTTGGGGTGGAGTCCCCTACGAGCAGTACTTC
CASSWGGVPYEQYF
>TRBV7-2|TRBJ2-7|TRBD1|.
TGTGCCAGCAGCCCATTCCAGACAGGGCCCTACGAGCAGTACTTC
CASSPFQTGPYEQYF
>TRBV6-5|TRBJ2-1|.|many
TGTGCCACCGCATCGGGCCACAATGAGCAGTTCTTC
CATASGHNEQFF
>TRBV18|TRBJ2-6|TRBD1|many
TGTGCCAGCTCACCAATATCCGTTCGACAGGGGGCCTCTGGGGCCAACGTCCTGACTTTC
CASSPISVRQGASGANVLTF
>TRBV29-1|TRBJ2-5|.|many
TGCAGCGTAGGACTCAAAGAGACCCAGTACTTC
CSVGLKETQYF
>TRBV5-1|TRBJ2-1|TRBD2|few
TGCGCCAGCAGCCTGACTAGCGGATACTCCTACAATGAGCAGTTCTTC
CASSLTSGYSYNEQFF
>TRBV5-1|TRBJ1-2|.|.
TGCGCCAGCAGCTTGGGGGGAGACAACTATGGCTACACCTTC
CASSLGGDNYGYTF
>TRBV27|TRBJ1-2|.|few
TGTGCCAGCAGCCGCGACGGTAACTATGGCTACACCTTC
CASSRDGNYGYTF
>TRBV15|TRBJ1-1|.|.
TGTGCCACCAGCAGAGGTGGTGGAGTGGAAGCTTTCTTT
CATSRGGGVEAFF
>TRBV7-2|TRBJ2-2|.|.
TGTGCCAGCAGGATACAGGGCGGGAACACCGGGGAGCTGTTTTTT
CASRIQGGNTGELFF
>TRBV27|TRBJ1-1|.|.
TGTGCCAGCTTGATGGGCAGGGGCTGGATTAGGAACACTGAAGCTTTCTTT
CASLMGRGWIRNTEAFF
>TRBV7-8|TRBJ2-6|.|.
TGTGCCAGCAACCTGCTAGCTGGGGCCAACGTCCTGACTTTC
CASNLLAGANVLTF
>TRBV9|TRBJ2-2|.|.
TGTGCCAGCAGCGTAGCACCCGGGGACACCGGGGAGCTGTTTTTT
CASSVAPGDTGELFF
>TRBV21-1|TRBJ2-2|.|few
TGTGCCAGCAGCAAAGGGAGGGGGCATAACACCGGGGAGCTGTTTTTT
CASSKGRGHNTGELFF
>TRBV19|TRBJ2-3|TRBD2|few
TGTGCCAGCTCCCGGACTAGCGGGAGGGGACTCGCAGATACGCAGTATTTT
CASSRTSGRGLADTQYF
>TRBV13|TRBJ2-7|.|.
TGTGCCAGCAGCGCCTGGGACGCCTCCTACGAGCAGTACTTC
CASSAWDASYEQYF